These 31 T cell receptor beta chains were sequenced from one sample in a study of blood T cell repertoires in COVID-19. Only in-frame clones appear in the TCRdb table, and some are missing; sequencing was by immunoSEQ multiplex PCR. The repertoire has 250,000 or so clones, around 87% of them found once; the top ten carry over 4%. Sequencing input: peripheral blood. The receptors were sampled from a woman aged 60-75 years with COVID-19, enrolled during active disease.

The CDR3 loop reads CASSNVAGGPGEQFF. DNA of the CDR3: TGTGCCAGCAGCAATGTAGCGGGAGGGCCTGGTGAGCAGTTCTTC. The chain is built from TRBV7-2 and TRBJ2-1, with 11 bases that match TRBD2. Germline trimming cut 5 bases from V and 9 bases from J; bases unmatched to any gene: 9. The CDR3 runs 15 residues. Germline lookup yields CDR1 SGHTA and CDR2 FQGNSA.

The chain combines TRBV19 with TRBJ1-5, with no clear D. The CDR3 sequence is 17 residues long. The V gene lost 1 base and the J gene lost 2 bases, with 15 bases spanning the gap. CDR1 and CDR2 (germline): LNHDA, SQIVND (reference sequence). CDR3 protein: CASSIGGARVGNQPQHF. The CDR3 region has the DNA TGTGCCAGTAGTATAGGAGGCGCGAGGGTGGGCAATCAGCCCCAGCATTTT.

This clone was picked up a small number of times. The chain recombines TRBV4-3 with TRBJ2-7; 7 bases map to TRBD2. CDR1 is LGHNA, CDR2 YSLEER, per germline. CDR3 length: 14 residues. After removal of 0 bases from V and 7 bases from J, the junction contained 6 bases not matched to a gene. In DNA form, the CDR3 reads TGCGCCAGCAGCCAAGACAACGTGGGAGGGGAGCAGTACTTC. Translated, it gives CASSQDNVGGEQYF.

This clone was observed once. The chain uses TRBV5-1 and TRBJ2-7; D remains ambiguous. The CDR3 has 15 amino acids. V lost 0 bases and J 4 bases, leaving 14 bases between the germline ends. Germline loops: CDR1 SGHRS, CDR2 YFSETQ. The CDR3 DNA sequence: TGCGCCAGCAGCTTGGCAGATTTTATCGGGTACGAGCAGTACTTC. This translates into CASSLADFIGYEQYF.

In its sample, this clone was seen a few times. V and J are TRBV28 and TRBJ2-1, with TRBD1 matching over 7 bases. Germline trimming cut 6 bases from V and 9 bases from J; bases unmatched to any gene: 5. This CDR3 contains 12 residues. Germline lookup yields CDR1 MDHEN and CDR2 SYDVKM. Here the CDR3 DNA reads TGTGCCAGCAGAAGGGACAGCGGTGAGCAGTTCTTC. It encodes CASRRDSGEQFF.

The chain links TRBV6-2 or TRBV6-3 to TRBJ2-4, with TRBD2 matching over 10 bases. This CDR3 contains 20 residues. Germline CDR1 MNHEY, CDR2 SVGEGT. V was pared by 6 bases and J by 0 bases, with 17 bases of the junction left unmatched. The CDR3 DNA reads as TGTGCCAGCAGCCAGCCCAGCGGGAGGGGCGGAATACTAGCCAAAAACATTCAGTACTTC. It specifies CASSQPSGRGGILAKNIQYF.

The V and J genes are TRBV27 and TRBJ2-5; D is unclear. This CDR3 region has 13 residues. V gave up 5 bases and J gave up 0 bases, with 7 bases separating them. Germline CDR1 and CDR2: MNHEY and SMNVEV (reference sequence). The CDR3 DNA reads TGTGCCAGCAGTAGCCTTAACCAAGAGACCCAGTACTTC. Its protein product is CASSSLNQETQYF.

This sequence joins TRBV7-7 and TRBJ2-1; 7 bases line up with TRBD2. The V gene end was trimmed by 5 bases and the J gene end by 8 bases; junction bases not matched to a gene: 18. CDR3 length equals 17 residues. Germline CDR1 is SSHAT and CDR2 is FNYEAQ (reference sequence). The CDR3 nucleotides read TGTGCCAGCAGCGCGGGTGGGGACTACCTAAGGGGCGATGAGCAGTTCTTC. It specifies CASSAGGDYLRGDEQFF.

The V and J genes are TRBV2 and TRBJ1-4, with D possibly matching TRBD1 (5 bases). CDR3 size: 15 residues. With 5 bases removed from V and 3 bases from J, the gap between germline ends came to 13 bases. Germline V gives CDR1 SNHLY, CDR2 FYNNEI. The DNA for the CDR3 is TGTGCCAGCAGTCCCCGGGGGAGTTCTAATGAAAAACTGTTTTTT. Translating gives CASSPRGSSNEKLFF.

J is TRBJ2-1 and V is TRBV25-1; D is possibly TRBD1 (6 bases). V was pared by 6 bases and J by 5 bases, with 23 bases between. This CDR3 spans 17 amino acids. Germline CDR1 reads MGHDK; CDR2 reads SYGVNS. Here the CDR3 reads CASRPPGHRRTHNEQFF. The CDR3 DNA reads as TGTGCCAGCAGGCCCCCGGGACACCGAAGGACCCACAATGAGCAGTTCTTC.

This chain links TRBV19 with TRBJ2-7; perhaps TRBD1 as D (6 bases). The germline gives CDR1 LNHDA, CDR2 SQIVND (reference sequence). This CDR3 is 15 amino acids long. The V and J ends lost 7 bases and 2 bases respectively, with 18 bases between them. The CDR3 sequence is CASTQGQTPTYEQYF. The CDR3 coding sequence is TGTGCCAGTACCCAAGGACAGACCCCAACCTACGAGCAGTACTTC.

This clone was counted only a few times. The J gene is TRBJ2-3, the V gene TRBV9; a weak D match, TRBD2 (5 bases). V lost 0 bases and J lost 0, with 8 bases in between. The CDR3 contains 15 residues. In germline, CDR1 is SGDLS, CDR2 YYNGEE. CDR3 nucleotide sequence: TGTGCCAGCAGCGTAGAAGGCGGGAGCACAGATACGCAGTATTTT. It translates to CASSVEGGSTDTQYF.

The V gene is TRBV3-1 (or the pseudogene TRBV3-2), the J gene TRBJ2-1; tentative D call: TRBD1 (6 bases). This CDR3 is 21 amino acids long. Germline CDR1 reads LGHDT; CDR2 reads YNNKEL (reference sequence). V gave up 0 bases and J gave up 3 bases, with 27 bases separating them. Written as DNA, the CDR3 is TGTGCCAGCAGCCAAGACCAAACCGTCCCACCCGGGACACCGATCTACAATGAGCAGTTCTTC. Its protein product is CASSQDQTVPPGTPIYNEQFF.

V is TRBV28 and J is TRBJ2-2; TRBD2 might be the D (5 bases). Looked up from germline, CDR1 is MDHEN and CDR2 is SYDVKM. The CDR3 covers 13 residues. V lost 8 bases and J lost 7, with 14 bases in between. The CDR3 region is CASAVASFGELFF. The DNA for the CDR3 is TGTGCCAGCGCTGTAGCTAGCTTCGGGGAGCTGTTTTTT. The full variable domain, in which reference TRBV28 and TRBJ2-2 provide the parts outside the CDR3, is DVKVTQSSRYLVKRTGEKVFLECVQDMDHENMFWYRQDPGLGLRLIYFSYDVKMKEKGDIPEGYSVSREKKERFSLILESASTNQTSMYLCASAVASFGELFFGEGSRLTVL.

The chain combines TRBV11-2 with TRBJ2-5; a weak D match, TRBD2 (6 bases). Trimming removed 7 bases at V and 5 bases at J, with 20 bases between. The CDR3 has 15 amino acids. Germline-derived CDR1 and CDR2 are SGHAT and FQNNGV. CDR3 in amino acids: CASTGASALGETQYF. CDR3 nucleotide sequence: TGTGCCAGCACTGGGGCTAGCGCCCTCGGGGAGACCCAGTACTTC.

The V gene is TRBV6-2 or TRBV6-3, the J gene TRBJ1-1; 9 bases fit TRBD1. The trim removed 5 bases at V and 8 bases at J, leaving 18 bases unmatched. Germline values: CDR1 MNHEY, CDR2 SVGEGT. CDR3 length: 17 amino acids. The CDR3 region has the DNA TGTGCCAGCAGTAAACGGACAGGGGAGCTCTTCTCCCTAGAAGCTTTCTTT. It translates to CASSKRTGELFSLEAFF.

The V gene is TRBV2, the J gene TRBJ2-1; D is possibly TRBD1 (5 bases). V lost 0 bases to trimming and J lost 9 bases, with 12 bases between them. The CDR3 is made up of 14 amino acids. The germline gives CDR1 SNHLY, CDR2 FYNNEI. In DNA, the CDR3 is TGTGCCAGCAGTGAAGCGCTTCAGGGCTCTGAGCAGTTCTTC. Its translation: CASSEALQGSEQFF.

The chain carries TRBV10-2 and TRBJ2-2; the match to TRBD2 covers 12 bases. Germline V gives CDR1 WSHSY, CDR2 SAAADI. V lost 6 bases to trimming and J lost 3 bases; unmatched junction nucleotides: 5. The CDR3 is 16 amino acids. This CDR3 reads CASRGGLAGYTGELFF. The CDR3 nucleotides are TGCGCCAGCAGGGGGGGACTAGCGGGTTACACCGGGGAGCTGTTTTTT.

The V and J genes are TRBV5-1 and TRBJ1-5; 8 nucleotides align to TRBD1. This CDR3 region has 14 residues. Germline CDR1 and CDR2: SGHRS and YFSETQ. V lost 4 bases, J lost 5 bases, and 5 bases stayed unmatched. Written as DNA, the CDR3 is TGCGCCAGCAGCGAGGGACAGGTAGATCAGCCCCAGCATTTT. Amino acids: CASSEGQVDQPQHF.

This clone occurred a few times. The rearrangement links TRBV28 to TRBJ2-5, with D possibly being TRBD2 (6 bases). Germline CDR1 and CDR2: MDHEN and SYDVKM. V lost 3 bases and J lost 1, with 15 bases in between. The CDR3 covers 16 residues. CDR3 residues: CASSFHNWRGQETQYF. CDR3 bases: TGTGCCAGCAGTTTTCATAATTGGCGGGGCCAAGAGACCCAGTACTTC. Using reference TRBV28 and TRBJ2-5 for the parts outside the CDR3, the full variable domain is DVKVTQSSRYLVKRTGEKVFLECVQDMDHENMFWYRQDPGLGLRLIYFSYDVKMKEKGDIPEGYSVSREKKERFSLILESASTNQTSMYLCASSFHNWRGQETQYFGPGTRLLVL.

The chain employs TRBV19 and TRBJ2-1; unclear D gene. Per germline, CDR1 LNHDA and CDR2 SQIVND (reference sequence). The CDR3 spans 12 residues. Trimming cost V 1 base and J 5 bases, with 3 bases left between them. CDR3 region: CASSIVDNEQFF. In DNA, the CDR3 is TGTGCCAGTAGTATAGTAGACAATGAGCAGTTCTTC.

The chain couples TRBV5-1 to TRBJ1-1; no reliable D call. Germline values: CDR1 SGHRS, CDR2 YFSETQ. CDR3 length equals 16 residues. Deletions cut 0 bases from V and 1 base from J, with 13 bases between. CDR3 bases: TGCGCCAGCAGCTTGGTCAGACCCACGGGGAACACTGAAGCTTTCTTT. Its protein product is CASSLVRPTGNTEAFF.

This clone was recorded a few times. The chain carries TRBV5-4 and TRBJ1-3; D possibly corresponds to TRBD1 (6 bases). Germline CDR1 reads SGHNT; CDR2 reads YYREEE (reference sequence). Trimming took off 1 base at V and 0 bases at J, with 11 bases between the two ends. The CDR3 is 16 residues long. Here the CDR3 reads CASSLRGGYSGNTIYF. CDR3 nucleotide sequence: TGTGCCAGCAGCTTGAGGGGGGGCTACTCTGGAAACACCATATATTTT.

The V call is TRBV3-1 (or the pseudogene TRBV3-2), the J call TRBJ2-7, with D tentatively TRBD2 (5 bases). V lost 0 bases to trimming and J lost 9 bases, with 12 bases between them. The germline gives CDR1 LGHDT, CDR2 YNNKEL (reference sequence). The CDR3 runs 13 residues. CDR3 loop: CASSQDPGWGQYF. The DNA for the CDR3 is TGTGCCAGCAGCCAAGATCCGGGGTGGGGGCAGTACTTC.

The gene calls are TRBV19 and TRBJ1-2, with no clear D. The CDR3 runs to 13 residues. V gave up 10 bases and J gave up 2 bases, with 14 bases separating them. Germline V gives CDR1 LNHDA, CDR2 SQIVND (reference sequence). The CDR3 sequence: CATSFPGNYGYTF. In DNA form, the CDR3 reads TGTGCCACCAGCTTTCCGGGGAACTATGGCTACACCTTC. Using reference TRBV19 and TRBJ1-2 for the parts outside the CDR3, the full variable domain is DGGITQSPKYLFRKEGQNVTLSCEQNLNHDAMYWYRQDPGQGLRLIYYSQIVNDFQKGDIAEGYSVSREKKESFPLTVTSAQKNPTAFYLCATSFPGNYGYTFGSGTRLTVV.

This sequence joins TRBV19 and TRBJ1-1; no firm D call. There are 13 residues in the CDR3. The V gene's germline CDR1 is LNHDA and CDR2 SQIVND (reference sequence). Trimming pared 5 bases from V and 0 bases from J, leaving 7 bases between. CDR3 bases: TGTGCCAGTAGTTTGGGCTTGAACACTGAAGCTTTCTTT. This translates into CASSLGLNTEAFF.

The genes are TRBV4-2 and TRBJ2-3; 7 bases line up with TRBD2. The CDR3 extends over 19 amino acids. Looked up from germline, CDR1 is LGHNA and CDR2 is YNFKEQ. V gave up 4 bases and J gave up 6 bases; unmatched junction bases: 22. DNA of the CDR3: TGTGCCAGCAGCCGGGGCGGGGCTAGCGGACCACTAAACTCCGATACGCAGTATTTT. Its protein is CASSRGGASGPLNSDTQYF.

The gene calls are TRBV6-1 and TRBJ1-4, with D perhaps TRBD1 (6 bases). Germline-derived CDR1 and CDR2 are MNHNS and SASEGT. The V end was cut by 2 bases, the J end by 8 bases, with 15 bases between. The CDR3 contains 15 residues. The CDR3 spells CASSELRGGLEKLFF. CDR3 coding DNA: TGTGCCAGCAGTGAACTCAGGGGAGGGTTGGAAAAACTGTTTTTT.

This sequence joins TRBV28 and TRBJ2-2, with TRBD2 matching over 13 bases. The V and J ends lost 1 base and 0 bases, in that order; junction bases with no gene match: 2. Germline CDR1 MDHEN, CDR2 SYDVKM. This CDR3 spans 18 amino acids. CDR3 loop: CASSLFGTSGANTGELFF. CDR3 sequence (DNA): TGTGCCAGCAGTTTATTCGGGACTAGCGGGGCGAACACCGGGGAGCTGTTTTTT.

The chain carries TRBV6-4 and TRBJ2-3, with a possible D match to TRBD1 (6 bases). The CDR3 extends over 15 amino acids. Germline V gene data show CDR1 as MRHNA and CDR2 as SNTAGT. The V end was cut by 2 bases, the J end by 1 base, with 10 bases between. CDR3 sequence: CASSDGQSGTDTQYF. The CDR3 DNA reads TGTGCCAGCAGTGACGGACAGTCCGGCACAGATACGCAGTATTTT.

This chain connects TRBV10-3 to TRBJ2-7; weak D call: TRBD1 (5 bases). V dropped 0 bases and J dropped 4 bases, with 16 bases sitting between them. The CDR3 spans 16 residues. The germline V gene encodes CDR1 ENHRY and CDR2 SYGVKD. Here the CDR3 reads CAISESDSRLGYEQYF. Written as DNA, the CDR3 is TGTGCCATCAGTGAGTCTGACAGCAGGTTGGGTTACGAGCAGTACTTC.